The source of this TCR beta chain is a study of blood T cell repertoires in COVID-19 (dated by TCRdb to 2019 to 2021). General notes on the study: Collaborator samples came from the United States, Italy and Spain and covered acute and convalescent phases of COVID-19. The material from the prospective study consisted of cDNA or gDNA derived from T cells, B-cell-depleted T cells, or PBMCs. Deeply sampled blood TCRbeta repertoires from subjects exposed to, actively infected with, or recovered from COVID-19 were included in the dataset. The repertoires were made available in a free public database intended to serve as a resource for research on the immune response to SARS-CoV-2. Samples were obtained from the ongoing ImmuneRACE study (first 160 participants) and from over 1,000 subjects provided by 6 global collaborators. Sample metadata almost always included a de-identified subject ID, COVID-19 status, age in years and sex. Where available, HLA class I and class II types were obtained from metadata supplied by the sample provider rather than from assay-based typing.

Sequences MDHEN (CDR1) and SYDVKM (CDR2) are obtained from the germline V gene. The CDR3 starts with the cysteine, ends with the phenylalanine, and has 15 residues. Only CDR3 DNA is held: 45 bases, read in frame from base 1. V is clipped by 6 bases and J by 2 bases, and the sequence between their germline boundaries is 15 bases long. TCRbeta CDR3 regions were amplified from genomic DNA by means of the immunoSEQ Assay, a bias-controlled multiplex PCR. In the original analysis: The number of nucleated cells in each sample was estimated by amplification of reference gene primers within the assay. To quantify the absolute abundance of each unique TCRbeta CDR3 rearrangement, sequence reads were collapsed and filtered. For each sample, productive Simpson clonality was calculated by taking the square root of Simpson's diversity index across productive rearrangements. The immuneACCESS repertoire file appears here via TCRdb, limited to in-frame rearrangements. These files lack a portion of the clones; in checked studies, under half of the deficit traces to unresolved V genes, and the cause of the others is not known. V, J and clone size reflect that table, while D and trimming were determined from the DNA. In all, the sample holds hundreds of thousands of clones, and 83% of those were seen once. Under 3% of the sample lies in the top ten.

With regard to this clone: It lacks a known antigen. It has no much larger one-base neighbor in the sample; base qualities were not kept.

Overall study results and their limits: The quantity of clinical and demographic metadata differed by source and by participant and was supplied without curation.

Collaborating institutions collected whole blood in K2EDTA tubes following their own protocols. Collaborator samples were shipped for TCRbeta analysis as frozen whole blood, isolated PBMCs, or DNA extracted from either sample type. The V gene is TRBV28 and the J gene is TRBJ2-3; 6 matching bases give a weak D call of TRBD1. This TCR derives from a woman in her 70s with active or convalescent COVID-19. Sequences were obtained from peripheral blood. The CDR3 in this case is CASSHRVKSTDTQYF. The bases read TGTGCCAGCAGCCACAGGGTCAAGTCCACAGATACGCAGTATTTT.